This T cell receptor (beta chain) was sequenced during a study of cytomegalovirus exposure and HLA in healthy donors. V was trimmed by 0 bases and J by 1 base, leaving 11 bases between them. This CDR3 spans 15 amino acids. CDR1 is SGHDT and CDR2 is YYEEEE in the germline V gene. Turning to this clone: Its antigen remains unidentified.

Study-wide results and caveats: A few CMV-associated chains were confirmed in vitro to be specific for CMV antigens. Associated with cytomegalovirus, according to the listing, were fewer than 200 TCR beta chains.

Healthy donors of bone marrow made up the group. Despite likely unrecorded immune exposures, the donors were nominally healthy at the time of sampling. A multiplex PCR was run with 60 Vbeta primers and 13 Jbeta primers. Only in-frame clones appear in the TCRdb table, and some are missing; sequencing was by immunoSEQ multiplex PCR. The data contain 130,000 or so clones, approximately 82% of them singletons. Sequences were obtained from PBMCs. The rearrangement joins TRBV5-6 to TRBJ2-7, with a tentative D call TRBD2 (5 bases). This TCR was recovered from a woman under 30 in good health and CMV-seropositive. The CDR3, as DNA: TGTGCCAGCAGCTTGGGAGGGTATGCATCCTACGAGCAGTACTTC. This translates into CASSLGGYASYEQYF.